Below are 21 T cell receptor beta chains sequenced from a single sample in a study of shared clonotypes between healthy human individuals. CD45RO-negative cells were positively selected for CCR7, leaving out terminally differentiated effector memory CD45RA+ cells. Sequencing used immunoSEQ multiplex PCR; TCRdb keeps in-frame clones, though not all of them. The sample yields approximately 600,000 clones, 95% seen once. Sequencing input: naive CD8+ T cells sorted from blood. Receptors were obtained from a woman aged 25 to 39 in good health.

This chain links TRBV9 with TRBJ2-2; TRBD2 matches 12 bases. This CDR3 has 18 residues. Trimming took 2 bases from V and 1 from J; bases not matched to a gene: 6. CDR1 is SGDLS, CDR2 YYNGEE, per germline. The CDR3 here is CASSVLRTSGMNTGELFF. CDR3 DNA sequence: TGTGCCAGCAGCGTGCTTCGGACTAGCGGGATGAACACCGGGGAGCTGTTTTTT.

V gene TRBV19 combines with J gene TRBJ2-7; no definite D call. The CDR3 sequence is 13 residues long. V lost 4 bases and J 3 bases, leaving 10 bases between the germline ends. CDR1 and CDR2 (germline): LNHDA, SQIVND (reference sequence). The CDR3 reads CASSTTEDYEQYF. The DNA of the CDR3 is TGTGCCAGTAGTACAACAGAGGACTACGAGCAGTACTTC.

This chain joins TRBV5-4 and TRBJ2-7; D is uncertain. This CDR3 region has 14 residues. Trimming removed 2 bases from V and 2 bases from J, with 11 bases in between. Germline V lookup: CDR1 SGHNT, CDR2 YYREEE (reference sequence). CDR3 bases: TGTGCCAGCAGCTTTCAAGGAGCAACCTACGAGCAGTACTTC. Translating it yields CASSFQGATYEQYF.

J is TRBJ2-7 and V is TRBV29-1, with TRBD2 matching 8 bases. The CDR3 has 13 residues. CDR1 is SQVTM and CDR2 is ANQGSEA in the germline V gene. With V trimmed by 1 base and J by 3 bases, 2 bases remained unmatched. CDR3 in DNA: TGCAGCGTTGAAGGGCGGGGGGACTACGAGCAGTACTTC. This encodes CSVEGRGDYEQYF.

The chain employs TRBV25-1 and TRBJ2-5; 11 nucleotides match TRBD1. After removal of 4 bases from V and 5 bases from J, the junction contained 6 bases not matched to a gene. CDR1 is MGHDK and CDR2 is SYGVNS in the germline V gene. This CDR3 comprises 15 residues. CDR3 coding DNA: TGTGCCAGCAGTGCCTGGACAGGGGGCTATGAGACCCAGTACTTC. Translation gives CASSAWTGGYETQYF. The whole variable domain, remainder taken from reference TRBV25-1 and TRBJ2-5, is EADIYQTPRYLVIGTGKKITLECSQTMGHDKMYWYQQDPGMELHLIHYSYGVNSTEKGDLSSESTVSRIRTEHFPLTLESARPSHTSQYLCASSAWTGGYETQYFGPGTRLLVL.

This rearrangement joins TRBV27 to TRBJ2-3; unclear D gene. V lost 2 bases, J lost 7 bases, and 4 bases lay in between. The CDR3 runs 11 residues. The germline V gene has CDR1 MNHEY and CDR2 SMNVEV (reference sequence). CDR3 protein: CASSLGNTQYF. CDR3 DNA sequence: TGTGCCAGCAGTTTAGGTAATACGCAGTATTTT.

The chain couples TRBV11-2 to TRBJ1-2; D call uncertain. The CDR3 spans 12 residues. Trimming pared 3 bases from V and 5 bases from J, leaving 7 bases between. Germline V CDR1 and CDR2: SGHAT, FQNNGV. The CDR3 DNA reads TGTGCCAGCAGCTTTTGGGCATATGGCTACACCTTC. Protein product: CASSFWAYGYTF.

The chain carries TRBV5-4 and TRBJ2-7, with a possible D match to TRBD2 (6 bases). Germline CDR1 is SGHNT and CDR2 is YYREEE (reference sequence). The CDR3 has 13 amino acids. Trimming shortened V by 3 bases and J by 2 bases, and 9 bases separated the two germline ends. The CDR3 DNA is TGTGCCAGCAGCTGGGACTCAACCTACGAGCAGTACTTC. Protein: CASSWDSTYEQYF. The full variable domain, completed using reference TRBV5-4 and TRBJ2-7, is ETGVTQSPTHLIKTRGQQVTLRCSSQSGHNTVSWYQQALGQGPQFIFQYYREEENGRGNFPPRFSGLQFPNYSSELNVNALELDDSALYLCASSWDSTYEQYFGPGTRLTVT.

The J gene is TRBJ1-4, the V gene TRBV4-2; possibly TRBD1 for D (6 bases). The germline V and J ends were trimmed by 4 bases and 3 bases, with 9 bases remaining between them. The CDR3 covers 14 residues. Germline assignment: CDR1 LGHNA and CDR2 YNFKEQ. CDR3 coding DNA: TGTGCCAGCAGCCCAAACAGGGCTAATGAAAAACTGTTTTTT. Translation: CASSPNRANEKLFF.

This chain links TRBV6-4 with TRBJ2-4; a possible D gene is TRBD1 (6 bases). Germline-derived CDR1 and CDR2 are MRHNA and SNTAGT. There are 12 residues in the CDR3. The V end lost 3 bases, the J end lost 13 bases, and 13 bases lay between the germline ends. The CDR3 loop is CASSDSTGKQYF. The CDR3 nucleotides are TGTGCCAGCAGTGATTCGACAGGCAAACAGTACTTC.

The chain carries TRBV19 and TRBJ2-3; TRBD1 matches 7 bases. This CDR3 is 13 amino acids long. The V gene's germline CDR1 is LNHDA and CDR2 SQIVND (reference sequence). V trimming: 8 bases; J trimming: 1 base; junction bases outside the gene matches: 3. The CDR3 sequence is CASAGGGTDTQYF. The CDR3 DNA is TGTGCCAGTGCAGGGGGAGGCACAGATACGCAGTATTTT.

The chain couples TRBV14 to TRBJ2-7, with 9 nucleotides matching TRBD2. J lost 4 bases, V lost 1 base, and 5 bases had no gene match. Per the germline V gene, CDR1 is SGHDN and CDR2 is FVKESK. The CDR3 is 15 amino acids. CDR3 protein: CASSQGSGSWYEQYF. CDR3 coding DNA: TGTGCCAGCAGCCAAGGTAGCGGGAGTTGGTACGAGCAGTACTTC.

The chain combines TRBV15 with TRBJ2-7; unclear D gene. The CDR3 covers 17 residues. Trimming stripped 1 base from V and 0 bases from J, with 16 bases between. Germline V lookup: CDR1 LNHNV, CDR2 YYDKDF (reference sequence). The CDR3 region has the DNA TGTGCCACCAGCAGAGCCCTGGGCCCGGTCAGCTCCTACGAGCAGTACTTC. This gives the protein CATSRALGPVSSYEQYF.

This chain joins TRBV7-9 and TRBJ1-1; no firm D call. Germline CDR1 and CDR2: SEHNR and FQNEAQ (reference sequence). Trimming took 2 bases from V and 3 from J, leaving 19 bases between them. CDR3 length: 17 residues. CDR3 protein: CASSLFLGSPSDTEAFF. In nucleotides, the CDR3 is TGTGCCAGCAGCTTATTCTTGGGGTCCCCCTCGGACACTGAAGCTTTCTTT.

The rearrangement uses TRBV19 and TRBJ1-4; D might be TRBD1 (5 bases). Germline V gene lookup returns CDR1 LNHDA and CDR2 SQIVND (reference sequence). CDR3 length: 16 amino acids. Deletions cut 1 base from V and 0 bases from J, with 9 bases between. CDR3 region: CASSIGATATNEKLFF. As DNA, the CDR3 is TGTGCCAGTAGTATAGGCGCGACAGCAACTAATGAAAAACTGTTTTTT.

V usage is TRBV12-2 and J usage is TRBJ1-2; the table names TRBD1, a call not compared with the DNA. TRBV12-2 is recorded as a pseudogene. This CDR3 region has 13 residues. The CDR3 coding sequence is TGTGCAAGTCGCTTTTTGGGGGCGCTTGCCTACACCTTC. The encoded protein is CASRFLGALAYTF.

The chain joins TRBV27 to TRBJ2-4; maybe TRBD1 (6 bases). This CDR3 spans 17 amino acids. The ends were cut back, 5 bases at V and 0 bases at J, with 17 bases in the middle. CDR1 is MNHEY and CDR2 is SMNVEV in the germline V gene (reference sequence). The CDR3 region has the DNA TGTGCCAGCAGTATGATAACAGGGCCCTCAGCCAAAAACATTCAGTACTTC. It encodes CASSMITGPSAKNIQYF.

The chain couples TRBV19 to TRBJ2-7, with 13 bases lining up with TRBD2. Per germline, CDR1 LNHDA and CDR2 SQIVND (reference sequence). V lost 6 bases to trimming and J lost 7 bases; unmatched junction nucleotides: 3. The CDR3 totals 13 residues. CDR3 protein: CASSGTSGVEQYF. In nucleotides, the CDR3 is TGTGCCAGTAGCGGGACTAGCGGGGTTGAGCAGTACTTC.

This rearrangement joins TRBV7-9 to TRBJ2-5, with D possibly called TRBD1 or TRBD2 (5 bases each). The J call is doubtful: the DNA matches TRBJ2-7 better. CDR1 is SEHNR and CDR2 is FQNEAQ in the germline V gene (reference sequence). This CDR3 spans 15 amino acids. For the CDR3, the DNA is TGTGCCAGCAGCCCGAACCGGGACCTCACCTACGAGCAGTACTTC. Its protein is CASSPNRDLTYEQYF.

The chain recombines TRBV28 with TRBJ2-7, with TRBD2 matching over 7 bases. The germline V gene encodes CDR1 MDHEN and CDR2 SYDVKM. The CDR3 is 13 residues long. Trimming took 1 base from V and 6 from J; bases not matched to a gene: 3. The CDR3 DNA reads TGTGCCAGCAGTTTATTGGGAGGGCCCGAGCAGTACTTC. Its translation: CASSLLGGPEQYF. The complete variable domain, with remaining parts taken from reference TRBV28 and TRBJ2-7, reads DVKVTQSSRYLVKRTGEKVFLECVQDMDHENMFWYRQDPGLGLRLIYFSYDVKMKEKGDIPEGYSVSREKKERFSLILESASTNQTSMYLCASSLLGGPEQYFGPGTRLTVT.

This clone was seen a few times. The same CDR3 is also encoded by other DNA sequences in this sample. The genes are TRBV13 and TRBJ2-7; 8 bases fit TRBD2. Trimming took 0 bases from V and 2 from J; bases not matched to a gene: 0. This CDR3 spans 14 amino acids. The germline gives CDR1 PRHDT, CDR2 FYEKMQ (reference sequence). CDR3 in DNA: TGTGCCAGCAGCTTAGGACTAGCGGCCTACGAGCAGTACTTC. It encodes CASSLGLAAYEQYF.